These T cell receptor beta chains were read from a single sample in a study of control samples from healthy donors and cancer patients. Profiling relied on immunoSEQ multiplex PCR, and the TCRdb table lists in-frame clones only, not all of them. The sample lists some 150,000 clones, nearly 96% occurring once. Sequencing used blood. These receptors were collected from a woman younger than 45 in good health. The CDR3 runs from the conserved cysteine through the conserved F or W. A D gene is named only where the DNA matches it firmly. A row's size may be missing; if present it is once, few, many or a size class.

>NA|TRBJ1-5|NA|TRBV6-5
CASRRGSNQPQHF
TGTGCCAGCAGAAGGGGGAGCAATCAGCCCCAGCATTTT
>TRBD1|TRBJ1-3|NA|TRBV7-9
CASSSGTGAGNTIYF
TGTGCCAGCAGCTCGGGGACAGGGGCTGGAAACACCATATATTTT
>NA|TRBJ1-2|NA|TRBV24-1
CATSDGRAGLNGYTF
TGTGCCACCAGTGATGGAAGGGCGGGACTAAATGGCTACACCTTC
>NA|TRBJ2-3|NA|TRBV28
CASRGAARARTDTQYF
TGTGCCAGCAGAGGTGCGGCACGCGCTCGCACAGATACGCAGTATTTT
>NA|TRBJ2-7|NA|TRBV6-5
CASSYVGRAYEQYF
TGTGCCAGCAGTTACGTCGGCAGAGCCTACGAGCAGTACTTC
>TRBD1|TRBJ2-1|NA|TRBV3-1/TRBV3-2
CASSPYTGGAYNEQFF
TGTGCCAGCAGCCCCTACACAGGGGGCGCCTACAATGAGCAGTTCTTC
>NA|TRBJ1-5|NA|TRBV30
CAWSLGSDQPQHF
TGTGCCTGGAGTCTTGGGTCCGATCAGCCCCAGCATTTT
>TRBD2|TRBJ2-7|NA|TRBV11-2
CASSLGTIYEQYF
TGTGCCAGCAGCTTGGGGACTATCTACGAGCAGTACTTC
>NA|TRBJ2-2|few|TRBV9
CASGLGGANTGELFF
TGTGCCAGCGGCCTTGGCGGAGCGAACACCGGGGAGCTGTTTTTT
>NA|TRBJ1-1|NA|TRBV6-1
CASSDQPNTEAFF
TGTGCCAGCAGTGACCAACCGAACACTGAAGCTTTCTTT
>NA|TRBJ1-3|NA|TRBV3-1/TRBV3-2
CASSQQSSGNTIYF
TGTGCCAGCAGCCAACAGAGCTCTGGAAACACCATATATTTT
>TRBD2|TRBJ2-7|NA|TRBV18
CASSPATSGRVLIYEQYF
TGTGCCAGCTCACCCGCGACTAGCGGGAGGGTTTTAATCTACGAGCAGTACTTC
>TRBD2|TRBJ2-1|NA|TRBV11-3
CASSLGTSVQFF
TGTGCCAGCAGCCTCGGGACTAGTGTGCAGTTCTTC
>NA|TRBJ1-5|NA|TRBV3-1/TRBV3-2
CASSQAGGSAGQPQHF
TGTGCCAGCAGCCAAGCAGGAGGATCGGCCGGTCAGCCCCAGCATTTT
>TRBD1|TRBJ1-1|once|TRBV9
CASSSHRGPLDTEAFF
TGTGCCAGCAGCTCTCACAGGGGCCCCCTCGACACTGAAGCTTTCTTT